This T cell receptor beta chain was observed in a study of CD8 T cell repertoires and HIV-1 epitope variants. Overall study context: Twenty-five autologous and known Gag and Nef epitope variant peptides each stimulated T cells separately. Control wells had CMV/EBV/flu peptides, negative Ebola AY9, or no peptide. Study outcomes and limitations: The assay identified only TCR beta chains of antigen-proliferating T cells.

Germline V gene sequence: CDR1 MGHRA, CDR2 YSYEKL. The CDR3 runs to 12 residues. V was shortened by 3 bases and J by 3 bases, with 6 bases between the two germline ends. A word on this clone: Its antigen is unknown.

Profiling relied on immunoSEQ multiplex PCR, and the TCRdb table lists in-frame clones only, not all of them. In the table there are thousands of clones, about three fifths of which are singletons. Sequencing input: cultured CD8+ T cells derived from PBMCs. This clonotype was sampled from a male donor with HIV. V gene TRBV4-1 combines with J gene TRBJ2-7; a possible D gene is TRBD1 (6 bases). CDR3 DNA: TGCGCCAGCAGCCAGGACAGCTACGAGCAGTACTTC. Translation gives CASSQDSYEQYF.